This TCR beta chain is from a study of TIL therapy for anti-PD-1-resistant metastatic lung cancer. Noted time point: pre-treatment sample, taken before nivolumab and TIL therapy. The ends were cut back, 4 bases at V and 7 bases at J, with 11 bases in the middle. Germline V gene data show CDR1 as SGHNT and CDR2 as YYREEE (reference sequence). This CDR3 comprises 13 residues. The immunoSEQ assay was v3. Only in-frame clones appear in the TCRdb table, and some are missing; sequencing was by immunoSEQ multiplex PCR. The table lists just over 20,000 clones, over 70% of them singletons, with almost 7.5% in the top ten.

The clonotype comes from a person aged 25-85 years with non-small cell lung cancer. The material sequenced was blood, taken at baseline. The J gene is TRBJ2-2, the V gene TRBV5-4; D gene uncertain. Written as DNA, the CDR3 is TGTGCCAGCAGCGACCCTATAAGCGGGGAGCTGTTTTTT. Translating it yields CASSDPISGELFF. The full variable domain, rest sourced from reference TRBV5-4 and TRBJ2-2, is ETGVTQSPTHLIKTRGQQVTLRCSSQSGHNTVSWYQQALGQGPQFIFQYYREEENGRGNFPPRFSGLQFPNYSSELNVNALELDDSALYLCASSDPISGELFFGEGSRLTVL.